The entry below describes one T cell receptor beta chain. What it recognizes is unknown. Per the germline V gene, CDR1 is LNHNV and CDR2 is YYDKDF (reference sequence). Trimming pared 6 bases from V and 4 bases from J, leaving 7 bases between. The CDR3 consists of 12 residues. These data come from a study of T cell responses to AZD1222 COVID-19 vaccine. Study-level results: Reportedly, nearly half the spike-specific TCRs target unmutated variant regions. Spike-wide vaccine-associated CD4 TCRs dominated at 160-218 and 743-854.

Sequencing used immunoSEQ multiplex PCR; TCRdb keeps in-frame clones, though not all of them. The table records over 150,000 clones, about nine tenths of them present only once. This chain uses TRBV15 with TRBJ2-4; D is ambiguous. The specimen was peripheral blood, collected on day 0 of AZD1222 vaccination. The source is an adult in good health. CDR3 coding DNA: TGTGCCACCAGAGACAAAAAAAACATTCAGTACTTC. Its protein product is CATRDKKNIQYF.